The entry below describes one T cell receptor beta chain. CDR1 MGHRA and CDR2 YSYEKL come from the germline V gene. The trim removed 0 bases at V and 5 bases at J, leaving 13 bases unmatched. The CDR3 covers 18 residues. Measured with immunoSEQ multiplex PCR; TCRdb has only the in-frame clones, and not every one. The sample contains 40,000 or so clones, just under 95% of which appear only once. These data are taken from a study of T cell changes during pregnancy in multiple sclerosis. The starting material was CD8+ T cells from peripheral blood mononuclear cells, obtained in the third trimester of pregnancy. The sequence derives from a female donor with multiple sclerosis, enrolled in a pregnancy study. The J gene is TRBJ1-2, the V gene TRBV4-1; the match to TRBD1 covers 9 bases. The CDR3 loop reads CASSQDDTGGAYIYGYTF. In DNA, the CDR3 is TGCGCCAGCAGCCAAGATGACACAGGGGGCGCTTACATATATGGCTACACCTTC.